This TCR beta chain emerged from a study of T cells in localized non-small cell lung cancer. Points from the study as a whole: Of the top 100 tumor clones, median 57 were in adjacent lung, 25 to 35 among its top 100. T cell clonality was highest in uninvolved adjacent lung, above tumor.

Regarding this clone: Antigen specificity is unknown.

CDR3 length: 19 residues. Germline V gives CDR1 SGHDN, CDR2 FVKESK. The ends lost 4 bases at V and 6 bases at J; junction bases unmatched: 23. Profiled with immunoSEQ multiplex PCR; TCRdb holds only in-frame clones, not every one. The data show approximately 7,200 clones, roughly 86% seen once. The chain joins TRBV14 to TRBJ2-7; the match to TRBD2 covers 8 bases. The sequence was collected from a male donor aged 60 or older with stage III lung adenocarcinoma. This specimen consisted of peripheral blood, obtained before any cancer treatment. This chain's CDR3 is CASSPPTGAGEGSMSEQYF. The CDR3 coding sequence is TGTGCCAGCAGCCCCCCAACAGGAGCGGGGGAGGGATCAATGAGCGAGCAGTACTTC.